This T cell receptor beta chain comes out of a study of molecular identifiers for immune sequencing clone quantification. Study results and caveats: Underestimated sizes of highly expanded clones could result from identical TCR molecules that share a barcode.

This CDR3 is 14 amino acids long. The V end lost 11 bases, the J end lost 4 bases, and 19 bases lay between the germline ends. Germline V CDR1 and CDR2: SGHNT, YENEEA. TCRdb processed the PCR reads anew with MiXCR; each CDR3 protein has one entry. The table lists 85,000 to 90,000 distinct CDR3 sequences, around a fifth of them singletons. Libraries used about 18,000 to 1,100,000 sorted naive CD8 T cells and 10%, 30% or 50% RNA input. A CD8+CD4-CCR7+CD45RA+ phenotype served as the sorting definition for naive CD8 T cells. For this clonotype: Its antigen remains unknown. A read error may be the cause here, since a much bigger clone is one base away.

Material for sequencing was naive CD8+ T cells from blood, with Jurkat cell RNA spiked in. Subset defined: FACS-sorted CD8+CD4-CCR7+CD45RA+ naive T cells. This clonotype was obtained from a human donor in good health. Some libraries in this study had Jurkat cell RNA spiked in. The chain links TRBV11-3 to TRBJ2-3; a possible D gene is TRBD2 (7 bases). The CDR3 nucleotides are TGTGCCCCACCTCTAGGGGGGGGGGCAGATACGCAGTATTTT. Encoded protein: CAPPLGGGADTQYF.